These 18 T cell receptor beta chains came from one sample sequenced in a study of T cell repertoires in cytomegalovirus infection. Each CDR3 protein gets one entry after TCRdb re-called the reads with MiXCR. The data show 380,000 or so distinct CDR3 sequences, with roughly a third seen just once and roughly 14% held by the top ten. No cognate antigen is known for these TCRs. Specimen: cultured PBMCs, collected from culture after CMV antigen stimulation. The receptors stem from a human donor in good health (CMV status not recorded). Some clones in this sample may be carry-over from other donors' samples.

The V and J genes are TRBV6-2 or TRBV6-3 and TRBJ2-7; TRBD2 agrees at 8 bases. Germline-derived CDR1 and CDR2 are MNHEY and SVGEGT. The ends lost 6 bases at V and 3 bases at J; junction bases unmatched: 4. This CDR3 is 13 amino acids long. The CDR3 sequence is CASRRLAIYEQYF. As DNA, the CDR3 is TGTGCCAGCAGAAGACTAGCGATCTACGAGCAGTACTTC.

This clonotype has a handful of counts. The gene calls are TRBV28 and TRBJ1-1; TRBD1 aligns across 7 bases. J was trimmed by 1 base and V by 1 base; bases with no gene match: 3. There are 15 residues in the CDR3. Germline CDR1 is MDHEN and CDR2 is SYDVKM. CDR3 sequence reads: CASSLLGGGNTEAFF. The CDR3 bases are TGTGCCAGCAGTTTATTAGGGGGCGGGAACACTGAAGCTTTCTTT.

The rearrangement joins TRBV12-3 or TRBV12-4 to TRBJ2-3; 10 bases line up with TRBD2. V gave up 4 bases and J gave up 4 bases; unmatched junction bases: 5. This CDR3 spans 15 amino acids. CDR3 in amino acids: CASSSERGGSDTQYF. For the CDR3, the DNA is TGTGCCAGCAGTTCGGAGCGGGGGGGATCAGATACGCAGTATTTT.

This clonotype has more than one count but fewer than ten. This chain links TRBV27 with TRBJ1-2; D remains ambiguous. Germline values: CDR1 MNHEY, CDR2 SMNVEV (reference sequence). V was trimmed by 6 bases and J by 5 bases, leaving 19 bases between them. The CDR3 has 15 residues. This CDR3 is CASRALARWGYGYTF. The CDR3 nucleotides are TGTGCCAGCAGGGCCTTAGCCCGCTGGGGATATGGCTACACCTTC.

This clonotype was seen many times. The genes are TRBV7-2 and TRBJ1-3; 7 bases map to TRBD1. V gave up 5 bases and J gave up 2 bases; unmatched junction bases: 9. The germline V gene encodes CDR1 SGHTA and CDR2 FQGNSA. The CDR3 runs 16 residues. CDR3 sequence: CASSPRPDRAGNTIYF. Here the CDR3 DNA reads TGTGCCAGCAGCCCCAGGCCCGACAGGGCTGGAAACACCATATATTTT.

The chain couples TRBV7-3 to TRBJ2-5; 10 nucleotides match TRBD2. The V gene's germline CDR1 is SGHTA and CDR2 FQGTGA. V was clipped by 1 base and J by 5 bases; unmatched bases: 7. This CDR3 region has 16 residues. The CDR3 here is CASSLNSAGGFETQYF. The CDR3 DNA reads TGTGCCAGCAGCTTAAATTCAGCGGGAGGGTTTGAGACCCAGTACTTC.

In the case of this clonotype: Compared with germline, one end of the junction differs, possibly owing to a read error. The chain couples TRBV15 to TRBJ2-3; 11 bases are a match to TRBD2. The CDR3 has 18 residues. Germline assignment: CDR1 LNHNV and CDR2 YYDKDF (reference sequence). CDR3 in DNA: TGTGCCACCAGCACTCGACTAGCGGGGAGTTATAGCACAGATACGCAGTGTTTT. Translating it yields CATSTRLAGSYSTDTQCF.

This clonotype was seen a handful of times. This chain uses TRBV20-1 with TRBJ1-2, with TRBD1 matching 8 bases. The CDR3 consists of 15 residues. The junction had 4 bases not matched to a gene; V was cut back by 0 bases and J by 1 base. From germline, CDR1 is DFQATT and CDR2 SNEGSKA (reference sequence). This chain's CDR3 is CSARDPTGGNYGYTF. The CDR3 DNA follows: TGCAGTGCTAGAGACCCAACAGGGGGTAACTATGGCTACACCTTC.

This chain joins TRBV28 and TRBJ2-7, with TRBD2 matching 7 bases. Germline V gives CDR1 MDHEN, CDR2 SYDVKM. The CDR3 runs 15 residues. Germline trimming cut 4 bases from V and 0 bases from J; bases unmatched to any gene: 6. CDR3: CASSSSSGGSYEQYF. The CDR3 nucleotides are TGTGCCAGCAGTTCCTCTAGCGGAGGCTCCTACGAGCAGTACTTC. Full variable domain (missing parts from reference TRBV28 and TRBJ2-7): DVKVTQSSRYLVKRTGEKVFLECVQDMDHENMFWYRQDPGLGLRLIYFSYDVKMKEKGDIPEGYSVSREKKERFSLILESASTNQTSMYLCASSSSSGGSYEQYFGPGTRLTVT.

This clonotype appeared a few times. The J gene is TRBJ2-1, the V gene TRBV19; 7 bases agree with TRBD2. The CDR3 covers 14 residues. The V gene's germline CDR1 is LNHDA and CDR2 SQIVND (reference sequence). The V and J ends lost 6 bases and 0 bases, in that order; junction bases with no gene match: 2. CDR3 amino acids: CASSGGSSYNEQFF. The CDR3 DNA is TGTGCCAGTAGCGGCGGGAGCTCCTACAATGAGCAGTTCTTC.

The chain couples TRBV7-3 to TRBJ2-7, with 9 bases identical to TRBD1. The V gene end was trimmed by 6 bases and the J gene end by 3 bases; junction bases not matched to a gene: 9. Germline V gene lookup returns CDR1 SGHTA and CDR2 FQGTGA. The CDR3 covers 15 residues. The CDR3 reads CASSLIPDRGYEQYF. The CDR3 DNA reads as TGTGCCAGCAGTCTCATCCCGGACAGGGGCTACGAGCAGTACTTC.

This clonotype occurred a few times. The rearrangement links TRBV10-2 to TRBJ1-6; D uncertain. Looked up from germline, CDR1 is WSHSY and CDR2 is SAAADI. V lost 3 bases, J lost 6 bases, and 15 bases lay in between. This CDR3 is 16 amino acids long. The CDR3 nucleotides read TGCGCCAGCAGTGATAGTGGCGGCAGATTTAATTCACCCCTCCACTTT. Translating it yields CASSDSGGRFNSPLHF.

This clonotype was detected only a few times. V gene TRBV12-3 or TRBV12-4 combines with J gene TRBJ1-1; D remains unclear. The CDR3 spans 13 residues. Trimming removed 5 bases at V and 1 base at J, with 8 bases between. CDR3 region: CASSNNQNTEAFF. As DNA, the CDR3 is TGTGCCAGCAGTAACAACCAGAACACTGAAGCTTTCTTT.

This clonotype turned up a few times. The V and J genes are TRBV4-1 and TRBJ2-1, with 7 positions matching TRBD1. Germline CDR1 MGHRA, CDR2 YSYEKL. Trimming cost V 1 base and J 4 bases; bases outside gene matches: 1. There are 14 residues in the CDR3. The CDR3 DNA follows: TGCGCCAGCAGCCAAGGGACAGGTTACAATGAGCAGTTCTTC. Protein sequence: CASSQGTGYNEQFF.

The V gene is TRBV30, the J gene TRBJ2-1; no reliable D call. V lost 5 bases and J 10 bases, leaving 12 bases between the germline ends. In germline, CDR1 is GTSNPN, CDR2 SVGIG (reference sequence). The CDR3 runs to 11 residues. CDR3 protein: CAWGRRWEQFF. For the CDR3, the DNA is TGTGCCTGGGGACGGCGATGGGAGCAGTTCTTC. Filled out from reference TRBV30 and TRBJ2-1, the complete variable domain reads SQTIHQWPATLVQPVGSPLSLECTVEGTSNPNLYWYRQAAGRGLQLLFYSVGIGQISSEVPQNLSASRPQDRQFILSSKKLLLSDSGFYLCAWGRRWEQFFGPGTRLTVL.

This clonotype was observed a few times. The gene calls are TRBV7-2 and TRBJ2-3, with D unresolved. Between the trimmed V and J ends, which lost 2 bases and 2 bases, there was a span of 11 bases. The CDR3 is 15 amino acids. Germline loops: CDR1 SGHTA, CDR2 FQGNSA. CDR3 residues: CASSLFGTYTDTQYF. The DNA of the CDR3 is TGTGCCAGCAGCTTATTTGGCACTTACACAGATACGCAGTATTTT.

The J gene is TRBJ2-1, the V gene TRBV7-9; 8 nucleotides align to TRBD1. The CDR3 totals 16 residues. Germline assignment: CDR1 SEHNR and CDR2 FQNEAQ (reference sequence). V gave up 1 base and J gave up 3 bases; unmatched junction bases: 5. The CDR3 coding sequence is TGTGCCAGCAGCTTAGGCAGGGGGCTCTTCTACAATGAGCAGTTCTTC. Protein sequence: CASSLGRGLFYNEQFF. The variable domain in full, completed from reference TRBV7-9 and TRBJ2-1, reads DTGVSQNPRHKITKRGQNVTFRCDPISEHNRLYWYRQTLGQGPEFLTYFQNEAQLEKSRLLSDRFSAERPKGSFSTLEIQRTEQGDSAMYLCASSLGRGLFYNEQFFGPGTRLTVL.

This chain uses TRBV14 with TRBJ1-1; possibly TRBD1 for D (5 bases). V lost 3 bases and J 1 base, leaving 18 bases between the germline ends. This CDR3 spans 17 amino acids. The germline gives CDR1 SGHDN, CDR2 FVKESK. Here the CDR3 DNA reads TGTGCCAGCAGCCAGGGACCTTTAGGACACGAGAACACTGAAGCTTTCTTT. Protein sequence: CASSQGPLGHENTEAFF.